The source of this T cell receptor beta chain is a study of T-cell reconstitution after alpha-beta-depleted transplantation in children. The CDR3 covers 15 residues. The germline CDR1 and CDR2 sequences are LGHNA and YSLEER. J was trimmed by 8 bases and V by 1 base; bases with no gene match: 7. Study-wide points: Reportedly, only several hundred clones from non-depleted graft cells drove alpha-beta T-cell counts at about two months. It was newly produced T cells that mostly accounted for T-cell counts and diversity one year after transplant. Surviving recipient T cells and thymic progenitors produced the high day-60 TCRbeta diversity seen in some patients.

The TCRbeta library was prepared with unique molecular identifiers. TCRdb re-analysed the PCR reads in MiXCR, keeping a single row per CDR3 protein. The table lists around 300,000 distinct CDR3 sequences, over 7.5% of them singletons. This clonotype was seen ten or more times. Its antigen is undetermined. V and J are TRBV4-3 and TRBJ2-1; the match to TRBD2 covers 8 bases. The source is a female patient under 10 years old who had a stem cell transplant for Fanconi anemia, so the T cells may come from the graft donor. This specimen was peripheral blood, taken 360 days after TCRalphabeta/CD19-depleted stem cell transplant. The CDR3: CASSQAGGTFDEQFF. The DNA for the CDR3 is TGCGCCAGCAGCCAAGCGGGGGGGACGTTTGATGAGCAGTTCTTC.